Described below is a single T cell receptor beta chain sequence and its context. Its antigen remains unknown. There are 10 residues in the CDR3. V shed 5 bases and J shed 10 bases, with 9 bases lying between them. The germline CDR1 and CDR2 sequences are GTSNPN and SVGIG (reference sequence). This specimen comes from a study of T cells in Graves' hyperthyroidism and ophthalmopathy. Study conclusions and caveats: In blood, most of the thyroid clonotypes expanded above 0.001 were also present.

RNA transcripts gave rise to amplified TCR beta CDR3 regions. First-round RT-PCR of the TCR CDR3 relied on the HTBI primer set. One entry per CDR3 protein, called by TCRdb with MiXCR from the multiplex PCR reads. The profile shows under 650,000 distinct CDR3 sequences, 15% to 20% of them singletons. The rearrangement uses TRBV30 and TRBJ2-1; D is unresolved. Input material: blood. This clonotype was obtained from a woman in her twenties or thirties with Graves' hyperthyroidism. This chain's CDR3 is CAWGPEEQFF. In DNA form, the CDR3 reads TGTGCCTGGGGCCCGGAGGAGCAGTTCTTC.